The 6 T cell receptor beta chains below all came from one sample that was sequenced in a study of beta chain features in type 1 diabetes listed by TCRdb under 2018. The library was produced with the immunoSEQ multiplex PCR assay. All of the isolated RNA was reverse transcribed with the High Capacity cDNA Reverse Transcription Kit, so expressed TCRB transcripts were sequenced. Held by TCRdb, this immuneACCESS table contains in-frame sequences only and omits some clones. Under half of the omission traces to an unresolved V gene where checked; the cause of the rest is unknown. Across this sample there are under 400,000 clones, with approximately 15% seen only once. Together, the top ten hold roughly 6.7% of the sample. Sequencing was done on a sample of central memory CD4+ T cells from blood. The receptors were sampled from a man aged 30 to 45 in good health.

Concerning this clone itself: A single base separates this from a much larger clone, so it may be a read error. Different DNA sequences within this sample yield the same CDR3. The rearrangement uses TRBV9 and TRBJ2-2; TRBD1 agrees at 9 bases. Germline CDR1 reads SGDLS; CDR2 reads YYNGEE. This CDR3 is built from 14 residues. The ends lost 3 bases at V and 4 bases at J; junction bases unmatched: 1. This CDR3 is CASSADRGTGELFF. The CDR3 region has the DNA TGTGCCAGCAGCGCGGACAGGGGCACCGGGGAGCTGTTTTTT.

The genes are TRBV7-3 and TRBJ2-1; TRBD1 is a possible D gene (6 bases). The germline V gene has CDR1 SGHTA and CDR2 FQGTGA. Trimming left V 2 bases short and J 1 base short, with 12 bases between. This CDR3 is built from 16 residues. This CDR3 reads CASSLDGTISYNEQFF. CDR3 nucleotides: TGTGCCAGCAGCTTAGACGGGACAATATCCTACAATGAGCAGTTCTTC.

This clone was observed at least ten times. This chain uses TRBV21-1 with TRBJ2-3; TRBD2, the table's D call, was not compared with the DNA. TRBV21-1 has pseudogene status. The CDR3 contains 16 residues. The CDR3 loop is CASSTNQLAAPDTQYF. CDR3 DNA: TGTGCCAGCAGCACAAATCAACTAGCGGCCCCAGATACGCAGTATTTT.

V usage is TRBV19 and J usage is TRBJ2-1, with a tentative D call TRBD1 (6 bases). The germline V and J ends were trimmed by 7 bases and 10 bases, with 14 bases remaining between them. Looked up from germline, CDR1 is LNHDA and CDR2 is SQIVND (reference sequence). The CDR3 has 12 residues. CDR3 in DNA: TGTGCCAGTACCATGGGGGCTGGGGAGCAGTTCTTC. This gives the protein CASTMGAGEQFF.

This clone was counted between two and nine times. The chain has TRBV7-9 and TRBJ2-1; D tentatively reads TRBD1 or TRBD2 (6 bases each). V dropped 5 bases and J dropped 6 bases, with 11 bases sitting between them. Germline lookup yields CDR1 SEHNR and CDR2 FQNEAQ (reference sequence). The CDR3 is 13 amino acids. The CDR3 DNA reads as TGTGCCAGCAGCGGCAGGGGAGGCAATGAGCAGTTCTTC. Residues: CASSGRGGNEQFF.

This clone was recorded a few times. Only one base separates this from a far larger clonotype, so it likely reflects a read error. In nucleotides, the CDR3 is TGCGCCAGCAGCTTGGAGACAGGGGCACGGGGCTACACCTTC. This encodes CASSLETGARGYTF. The chain is built from TRBV5-1 and TRBJ1-2; 8 nucleotides align to TRBD1. With 0 bases clipped from V and 8 bases from J, the junction kept 6 bases outside the gene matches. This CDR3 is 14 amino acids long. Germline values: CDR1 SGHRS, CDR2 YFSETQ.